These T cell receptor beta chains were read from a single sample in a study of memory CD4+ T cells and cytomegalovirus serostatus. Data came from immunoSEQ multiplex PCR; TCRdb stores just in-frame clones and leaves some out. There are approximately 46,000 clones in the sample; 79% occur only once, and roughly 1.1% lies in the top ten. The sample taken for sequencing was memory CD4+ T cells from blood. Every receptor here comes from an adult in good health and CMV-seronegative. CDR3s leave out the opening cysteine and the closing phenylalanine or tryptophan. Fields, in order: clone size, J gene, V gene, CDR3 protein. Clone size, where shown, is once, few, many, or a class for clones that have expanded.

. TRBJ1-2 TRBV30 AWRREGGYT
few TRBJ2-3 TRBV11-3 ASSLVRTNTQY
once TRBJ2-1 TRBV20-1 SANLAGEQF
. TRBJ2-1 TRBV19 ASSKTLAGGINEQF
. TRBJ2-7 TRBV7-6 ASRATSGVSYEQY
once TRBJ1-2 TRBV6-5 ASGPGAHYGYT
. TRBJ2-3 TRBV7-3 ASSSTRDAGTDTQY
. TRBJ2-5 TRBV11-3 ASSPPGMGRMKTQY
. TRBJ1-1 TRBV2 ASIVRTGIAEAF
. TRBJ2-2 TRBV7-2 ASSPRGATNTGELF
. TRBJ1-1 TRBV2 ASSEGGSWTEAF
. TRBJ1-2 TRBV4-3 ASSQEGQGNYGYT
. TRBJ2-7 TRBV5-8 ASSLGTSGISNEQY
. TRBJ2-1 TRBV29-1 CGGGSYNEQF
. TRBJ2-3 TRBV5-1 ASSPPTSGSTDTQY
. TRBJ2-7 TRBV11-3 ASSFVGEQY
. TRBJ1-1 TRBV6-5 ASSFRQGVGGAF
. TRBJ2-1 TRBV7-3 ASSSLGSNEQF
. TRBJ2-7 TRBV7-2 ASSLGTSYGEQY
. TRBJ1-4 TRBV5-1 ASSLGRSGEKLF
. TRBJ1-2 TRBV5-1 ASSFPGLNYGYT
. TRBJ1-2 TRBV6-6 ASSRTGIAIGYT
. TRBJ1-1 TRBV5-6 ASSKDTINTEAF
. TRBJ2-7 TRBV4-2 ASSQATGSYEQY
. TRBJ1-1 TRBV18 ASSPGPNTEAF
. TRBJ1-1 TRBV6-4 ASRLDGGNTEAF
. TRBJ2-5 TRBV6-1 ASSVGTGARETQY
. TRBJ2-7 TRBV7-7 ASSRSDGAYEQY
. TRBJ2-1 TRBV5-4 ASSLGKGWSNEQF
. TRBJ2-2 TRBV30 AWSVLGRRAGELF
once TRBJ2-5 TRBV10-2 ASRGGYGGETQY
. TRBJ1-1 TRBV5-1 ASSSPRGRVNTEAF
. TRBJ1-1 TRBV4-1 ASSQDYNPPREAF
. TRBJ1-2 TRBV7-2 ASSPGQGIGYGYT
once TRBJ2-2 TRBV5-4 ASSGLAGGPFTGELF
. TRBJ1-1 TRBV7-9 ASSADRGHVGTEAF
. TRBJ1-5 TRBV19 ASSDIVWTGNQPQH
. TRBJ2-3 TRBV7-2 ASSEGTSGALRGTQY
. TRBJ1-4 TRBV10-1 ASIPSSTNEKLF
. TRBJ1-3 TRBV5-1 ASSLGPDYSGNTIY
. TRBJ2-7 TRBV19 ASSQSGAYEQY
. TRBJ2-1 TRBV9 ASSARGISYNEQF
. TRBJ2-7 TRBV4-3 ASSQDASGNAYEQY
. TRBJ2-3 TRBV18 ASSPAGGTDTQY
medium-sized TRBJ1-2 TRBV11-2 ASSWPRENGYT
. TRBJ2-5 TRBV27 ASSPTAVPRGETQY
. TRBJ1-1 TRBV15 ATSRDTAGTEAF
. TRBJ1-2 TRBV5-5 ASSSAGTGGDYGYT
. TRBJ2-7 TRBV6-5 ASSYSGPREQY
. TRBJ2-7 TRBV19 ASRRDGQSSYEQY
medium-sized TRBJ1-4 TRBV6-5 ASRNYDREKLF
few TRBJ2-5 TRBV5-6 ASSPDPRDETQY
. TRBJ2-5 TRBV14 ASSQILGETQY
few TRBJ2-1 TRBV11-2 ASSIASGQRRNEQF
. TRBJ2-7 TRBV18 ASSPRDRGFLDEQY